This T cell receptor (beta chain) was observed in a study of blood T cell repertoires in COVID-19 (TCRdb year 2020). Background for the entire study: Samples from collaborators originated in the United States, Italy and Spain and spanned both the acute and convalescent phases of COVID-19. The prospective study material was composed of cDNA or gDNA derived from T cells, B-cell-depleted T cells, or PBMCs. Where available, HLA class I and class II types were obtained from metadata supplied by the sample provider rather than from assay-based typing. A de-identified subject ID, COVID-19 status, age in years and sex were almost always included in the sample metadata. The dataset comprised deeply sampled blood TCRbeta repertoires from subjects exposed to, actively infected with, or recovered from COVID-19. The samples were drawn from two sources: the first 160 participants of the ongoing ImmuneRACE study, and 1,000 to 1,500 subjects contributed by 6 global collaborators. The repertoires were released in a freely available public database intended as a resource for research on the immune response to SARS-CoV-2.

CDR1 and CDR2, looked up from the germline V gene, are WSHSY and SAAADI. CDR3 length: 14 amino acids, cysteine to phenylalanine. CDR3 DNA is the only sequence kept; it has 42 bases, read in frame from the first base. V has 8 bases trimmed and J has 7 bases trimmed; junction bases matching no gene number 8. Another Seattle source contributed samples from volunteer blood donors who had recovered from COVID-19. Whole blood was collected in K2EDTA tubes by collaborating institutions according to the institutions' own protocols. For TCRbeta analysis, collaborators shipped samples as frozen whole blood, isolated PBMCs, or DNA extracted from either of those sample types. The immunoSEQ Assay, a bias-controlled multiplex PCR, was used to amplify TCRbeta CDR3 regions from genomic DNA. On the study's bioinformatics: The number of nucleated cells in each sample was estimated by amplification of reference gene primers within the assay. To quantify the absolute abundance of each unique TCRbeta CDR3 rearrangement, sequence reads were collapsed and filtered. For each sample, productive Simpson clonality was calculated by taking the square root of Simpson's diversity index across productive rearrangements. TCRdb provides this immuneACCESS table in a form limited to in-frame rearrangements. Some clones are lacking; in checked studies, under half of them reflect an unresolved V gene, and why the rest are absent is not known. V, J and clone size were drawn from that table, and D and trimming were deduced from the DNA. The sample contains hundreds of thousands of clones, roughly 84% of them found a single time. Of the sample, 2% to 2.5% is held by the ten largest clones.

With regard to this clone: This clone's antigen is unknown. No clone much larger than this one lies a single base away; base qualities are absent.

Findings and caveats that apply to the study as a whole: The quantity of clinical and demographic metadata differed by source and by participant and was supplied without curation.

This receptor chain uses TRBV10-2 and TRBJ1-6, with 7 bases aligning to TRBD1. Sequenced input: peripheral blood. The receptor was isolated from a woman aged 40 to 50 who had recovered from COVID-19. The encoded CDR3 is CASGVLGGNSPLHF. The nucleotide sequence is TGCGCCAGCGGAGTGTTAGGGGGCAATTCACCCCTCCACTTT.